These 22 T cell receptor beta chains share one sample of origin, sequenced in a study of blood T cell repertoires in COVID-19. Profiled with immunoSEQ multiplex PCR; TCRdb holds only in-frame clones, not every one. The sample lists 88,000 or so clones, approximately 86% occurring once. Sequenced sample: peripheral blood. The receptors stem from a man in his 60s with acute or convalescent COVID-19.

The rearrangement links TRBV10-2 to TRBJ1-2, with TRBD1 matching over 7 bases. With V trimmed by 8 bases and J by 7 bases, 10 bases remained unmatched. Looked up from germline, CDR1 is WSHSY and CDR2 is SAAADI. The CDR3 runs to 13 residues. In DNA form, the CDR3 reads TGCGCCAGCGGGACAGATCGACGCGGTGGCTACACCTTC. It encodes CASGTDRRGGYTF.

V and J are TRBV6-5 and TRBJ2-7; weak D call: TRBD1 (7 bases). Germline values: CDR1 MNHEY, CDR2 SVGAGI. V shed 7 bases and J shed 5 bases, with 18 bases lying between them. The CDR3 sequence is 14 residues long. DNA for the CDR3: TGTGCCAGCAATAGGGACAGCGGGTGGCACGAGCAGTACTTC. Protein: CASNRDSGWHEQYF.

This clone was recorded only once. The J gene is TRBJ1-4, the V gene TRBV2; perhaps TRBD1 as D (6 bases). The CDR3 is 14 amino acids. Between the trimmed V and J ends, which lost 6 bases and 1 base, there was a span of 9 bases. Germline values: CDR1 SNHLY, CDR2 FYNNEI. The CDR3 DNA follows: TGTGCCAGCAGGGTGGACAGAACTAATGAAAAACTGTTTTTT. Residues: CASRVDRTNEKLFF.

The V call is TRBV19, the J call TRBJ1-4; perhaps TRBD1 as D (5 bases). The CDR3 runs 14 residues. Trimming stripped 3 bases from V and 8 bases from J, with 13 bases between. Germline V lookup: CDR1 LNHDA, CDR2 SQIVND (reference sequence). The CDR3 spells CASSISTGREKLFF. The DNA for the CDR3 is TGTGCCAGTAGTATCTCTACAGGTCGAGAAAAACTGTTTTTT.

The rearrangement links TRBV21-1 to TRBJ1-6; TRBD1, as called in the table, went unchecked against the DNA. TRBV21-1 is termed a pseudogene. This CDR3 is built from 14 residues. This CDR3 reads CASSTQGRRSPLHF. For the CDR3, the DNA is TGTGCCAGCAGCACACAGGGCAGGAGGTCACCCCTCCACTTT.

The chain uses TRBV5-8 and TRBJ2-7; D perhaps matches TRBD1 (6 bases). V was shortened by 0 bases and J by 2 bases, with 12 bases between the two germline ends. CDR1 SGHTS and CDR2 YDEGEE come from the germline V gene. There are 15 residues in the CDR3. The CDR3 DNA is TGTGCCAGCAGCTTGGTCCGAGACAGGACCTACGAGCAGTACTTC. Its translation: CASSLVRDRTYEQYF.

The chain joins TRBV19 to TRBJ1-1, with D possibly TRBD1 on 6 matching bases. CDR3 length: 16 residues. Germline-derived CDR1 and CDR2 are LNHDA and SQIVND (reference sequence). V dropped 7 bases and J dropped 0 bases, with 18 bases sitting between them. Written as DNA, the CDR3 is TGTGCCAGTAAGGGAGGGGGGGTCGCATTGAACACTGAAGCTTTCTTT. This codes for CASKGGGVALNTEAFF.

CDR3 DNA: TGTGCCAGCAGTCGACAACTAGCGGGAGGTCTAGATACGCAGTATTTT. This sequence encodes CASSRQLAGGLDTQYF. The chain carries TRBV2 and TRBJ2-3; 12 bases are shared with TRBD2. Germline loops: CDR1 SNHLY, CDR2 FYNNEI. V was pared by 5 bases and J by 5 bases, with 8 bases of the junction left unmatched. CDR3 size: 16 residues.

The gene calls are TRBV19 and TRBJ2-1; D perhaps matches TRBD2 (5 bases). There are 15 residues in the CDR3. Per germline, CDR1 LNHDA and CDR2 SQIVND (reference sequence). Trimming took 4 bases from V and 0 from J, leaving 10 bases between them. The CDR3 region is CASSSRLSSYNEQFF. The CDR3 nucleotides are TGTGCCAGTAGTAGCCGACTAAGCTCCTACAATGAGCAGTTCTTC.

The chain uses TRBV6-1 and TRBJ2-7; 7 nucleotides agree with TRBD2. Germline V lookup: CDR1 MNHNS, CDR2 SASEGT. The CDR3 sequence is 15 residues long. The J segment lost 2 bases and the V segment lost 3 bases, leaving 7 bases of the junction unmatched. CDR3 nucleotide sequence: TGTGCCAGCAGTGAGAGGGTAACTAGCGCCTACGAGCAGTACTTC. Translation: CASSERVTSAYEQYF.

CDR3 residues: CASSDPTVTNYGYTF. The CDR3 bases are TGTGCCAGCAGTGACCCGACAGTTACTAACTATGGCTACACCTTC. The genes are TRBV6-1 and TRBJ1-2; D is perhaps TRBD1 (5 bases). CDR3 length: 15 residues. With 3 bases removed from V and 0 bases from J, the gap between germline ends came to 11 bases. Germline loops: CDR1 MNHNS, CDR2 SASEGT.

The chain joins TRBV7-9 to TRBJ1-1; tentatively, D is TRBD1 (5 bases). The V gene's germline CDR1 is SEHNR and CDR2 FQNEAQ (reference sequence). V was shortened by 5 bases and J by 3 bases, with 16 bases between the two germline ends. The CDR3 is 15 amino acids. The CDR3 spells CASSPTFGGDTEAFF. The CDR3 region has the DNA TGTGCCAGCAGCCCAACCTTTGGGGGGGACACTGAAGCTTTCTTT.

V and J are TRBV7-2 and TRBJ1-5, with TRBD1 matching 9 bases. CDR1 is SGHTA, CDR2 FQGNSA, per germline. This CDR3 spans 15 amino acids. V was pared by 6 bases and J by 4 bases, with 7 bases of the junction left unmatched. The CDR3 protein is CASRLTGGTNQPQHF. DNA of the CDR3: TGTGCCAGCAGATTGACAGGGGGGACAAATCAGCCCCAGCATTTT.

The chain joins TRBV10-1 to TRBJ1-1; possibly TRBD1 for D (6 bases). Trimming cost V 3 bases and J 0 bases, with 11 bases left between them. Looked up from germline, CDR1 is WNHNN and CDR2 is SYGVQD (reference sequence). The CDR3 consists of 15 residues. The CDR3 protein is CASSEGQNVNTEAFF. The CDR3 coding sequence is TGCGCCAGCAGTGAAGGACAGAACGTGAACACTGAAGCTTTCTTT.

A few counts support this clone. DNA of the CDR3: TGTGCCAGCAGCCCCGGGGGACAGACTAACACTGAAGCTTTCTTT. It is translated as CASSPGGQTNTEAFF. The chain recombines TRBV13 with TRBJ1-1; 7 bases map to TRBD1. V was pared by 5 bases and J by 2 bases, with 8 bases of the junction left unmatched. The CDR3 loop spans 15 amino acids. CDR1 is PRHDT, CDR2 FYEKMQ, per germline (reference sequence).

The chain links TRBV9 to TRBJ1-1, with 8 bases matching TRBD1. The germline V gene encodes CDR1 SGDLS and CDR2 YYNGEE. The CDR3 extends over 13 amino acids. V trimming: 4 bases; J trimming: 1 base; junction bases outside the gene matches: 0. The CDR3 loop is CASSQGANTEAFF. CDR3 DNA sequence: TGTGCCAGCAGCCAGGGGGCGAACACTGAAGCTTTCTTT.

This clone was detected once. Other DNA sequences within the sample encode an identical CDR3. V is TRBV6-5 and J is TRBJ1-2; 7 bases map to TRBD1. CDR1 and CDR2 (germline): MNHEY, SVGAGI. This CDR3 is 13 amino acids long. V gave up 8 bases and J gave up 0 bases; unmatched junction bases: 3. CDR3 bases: TGTGCCAGCCGGGGGACAGCTAACTATGGCTACACCTTC. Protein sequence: CASRGTANYGYTF.

The CDR3 loop reads CASSLPASGESSYNEQFF. CDR3 nucleotides: TGTGCCAGCAGCTTACCGGCTAGCGGGGAAAGCTCCTACAATGAGCAGTTCTTC. V and J are TRBV7-2 and TRBJ2-1, with 9 positions matching TRBD2. V shed 2 bases and J 0 bases; nucleotides not matched to a gene: 8. CDR1 and CDR2 from the germline V gene are SGHTA and FQGNSA. The CDR3 runs to 18 residues.

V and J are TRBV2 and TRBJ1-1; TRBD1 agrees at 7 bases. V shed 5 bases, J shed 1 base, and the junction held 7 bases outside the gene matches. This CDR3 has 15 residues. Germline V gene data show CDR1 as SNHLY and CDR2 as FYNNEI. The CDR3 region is CASSLPGQQNTEAFF. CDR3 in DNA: TGTGCCAGCAGTCTACCGGGACAGCAGAACACTGAAGCTTTCTTT.

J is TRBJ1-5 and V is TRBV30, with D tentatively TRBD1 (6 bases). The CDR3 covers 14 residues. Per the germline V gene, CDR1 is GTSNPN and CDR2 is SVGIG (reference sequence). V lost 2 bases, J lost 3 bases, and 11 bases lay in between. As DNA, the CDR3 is TGTGCCTGGAGTACCGGACAGCACAATCAGCCCCAGCATTTT. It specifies CAWSTGQHNQPQHF.

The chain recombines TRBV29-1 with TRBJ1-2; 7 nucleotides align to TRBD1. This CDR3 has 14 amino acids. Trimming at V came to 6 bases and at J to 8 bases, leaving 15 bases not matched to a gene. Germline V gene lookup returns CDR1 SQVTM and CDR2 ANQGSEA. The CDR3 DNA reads TGCAGCGTCTCGCCGACCACAGGGGCTGGGGGCTACACCTTC. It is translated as CSVSPTTGAGGYTF.

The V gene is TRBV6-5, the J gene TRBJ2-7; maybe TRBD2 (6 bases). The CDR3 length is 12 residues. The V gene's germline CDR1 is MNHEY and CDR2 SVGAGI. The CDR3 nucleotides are TGTGTATCGGTGGCGGGGACCTACGAGCAGTACTTC. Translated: CVSVAGTYEQYF.